This T cell receptor (beta chain) came from a study of blood T cell repertoires in COVID-19. In the study overall: The United States, Italy and Spain were the sources of the acute and convalescent COVID-19 samples. From T cells, B-cell-depleted T cells, or PBMCs came the material, which was cDNA or gDNA.

Original processing methods: Amplification of reference gene primers provided the estimated nucleated cell counts. Some clones are missing from TCRdb's copy, which holds only in-frame ones; the method was immunoSEQ multiplex PCR. V and J calls and clone size are given by that table; D and trimming were obtained from the DNA. This sample carries about 250,000 clones, approximately 85% of them seen once, and the ten largest clones take 4.7%. This sequence was found in a woman aged 65 to 85 with acute or convalescent COVID-19. The material sequenced was peripheral blood.

This CDR3 is CASSEAGRGNYGYTF. The CDR3 nucleotides read TGTGCCAGCAGTGAAGCGGGGCGGGGGAACTATGGCTACACCTTC. J is TRBJ1-2 and V is TRBV2, with D possibly being TRBD1 (5 bases). Deletions cut 0 bases from V and 2 bases from J, with 10 bases between. The CDR3 sequence is 15 residues long. CDR1 is SNHLY, CDR2 FYNNEI, per germline.